Each of the 10 T cell receptor beta chains below was sequenced from the same sample in a study of T-cell reconstitution after alpha-beta-depleted transplantation in children. Construction of the TCRbeta library involved unique molecular identifiers. TCRdb fed the PCR reads into MiXCR, producing one record per CDR3 protein. In the table there are about 580,000 distinct CDR3 sequences, 20% to 25% of which are singletons. The material sequenced was PBMCs, mostly from graft donor cells, taken 360 days after TCRalphabeta/CD19-depleted stem cell transplant. Receptor source: a boy younger than two who had a stem cell transplant for acute myeloid leukemia, so the T cells may come from the graft donor.

The chain uses TRBV12-3 or TRBV12-4 and TRBJ2-3; a weak D match, TRBD1 (5 bases). Trimming stripped 3 bases from V and 11 bases from J, with 12 bases between. The length of the CDR3 is 12 residues. The CDR3, as DNA: TGTGCCAGCAGTTTGACAGCAGGTTGGCAGTATTTT. This encodes CASSLTAGWQYF.

The chain links TRBV6-1 to TRBJ2-3; D gene uncertain. This CDR3 contains 14 residues. Per the germline V gene, CDR1 is MNHNS and CDR2 is SASEGT. Trimming took off 5 bases at V and 9 bases at J, with 18 bases between the two ends. The CDR3 sequence: CASSPTPDGETQYF. The CDR3 nucleotides are TGTGCCAGCAGTCCAACCCCGGACGGCGAAACGCAGTATTTT.

The chain links TRBV20-1 to TRBJ2-1, with 8 bases aligning to TRBD2. The J segment lost 10 bases and the V segment lost 0 bases, leaving 14 bases of the junction unmatched. Germline V gene lookup returns CDR1 DFQATT and CDR2 SNEGSKA (reference sequence). This CDR3 contains 16 residues. As DNA, the CDR3 is TGCAGTGCTAGAGATCCCCTCAGCGGGGGACTGGGAGAGCAGTTCTTC. Translated: CSARDPLSGGLGEQFF.

The J gene is TRBJ1-1, the V gene TRBV5-1, with TRBD1 as a possible D gene (5 bases). The length of the CDR3 is 16 residues. Germline V lookup: CDR1 SGHRS, CDR2 YFSETQ. V shed 4 bases and J shed 1 base, with 17 bases lying between them. DNA of the CDR3: TGCGCCAGCAGCCAAGAAGCCCGACAGCCGAACACTGAAGCTTTCTTT. Its protein product is CASSQEARQPNTEAFF.

This clonotype was detected a few times. The chain carries TRBV12-3 or TRBV12-4 and TRBJ1-1, with no clear D. The CDR3 consists of 14 residues. V was shortened by 0 bases and J by 3 bases, with 8 bases between the two germline ends. Here the CDR3 DNA reads TGTGCCAGCAGTTTAGCGCTTCGGGACACTGAAGCTTTCTTT. This codes for CASSLALRDTEAFF.

This clonotype was seen many times. The genes are TRBV4-1 and TRBJ1-1; D is unclear. The V gene's germline CDR1 is MGHRA and CDR2 YSYEKL. V lost 4 bases and J 0 bases, leaving 9 bases between the germline ends. The CDR3 spans 14 residues. The CDR3 coding sequence is TGCGCCAGCAGCCTCTTTCGGATGAACACTGAAGCTTTCTTT. Translated, it gives CASSLFRMNTEAFF.

In nucleotides, the CDR3 is TGCGCCAGCAGCTTGGCCCTAGGGACAGGGGTTGATACGCAGTATTTT. As protein: CASSLALGTGVDTQYF. J is TRBJ2-3 and V is TRBV5-1; 10 bases match TRBD1. The CDR3 totals 16 residues. From germline, CDR1 is SGHRS and CDR2 YFSETQ. Trimming at V came to 0 bases and at J to 6 bases, leaving 7 bases not matched to a gene. The full variable domain, rest sourced from reference TRBV5-1 and TRBJ2-3, is KAGVTQTPRYLIKTRGQQVTLSCSPISGHRSVSWYQQTPGQGLQFLFEYFSETQRNKGNFPGRFSGRQFSNSRSEMNVSTLELGDSALYLCASSLALGTGVDTQYFGPGTRLTVL.

The V call is TRBV5-1, the J call TRBJ2-1; D gene ambiguous. This CDR3 spans 13 amino acids. V lost 8 bases and J 0 bases, leaving 9 bases between the germline ends. CDR1 is SGHRS and CDR2 is YFSETQ in the germline V gene. CDR3 amino acids: CASHLGSYNEQFF. In DNA, the CDR3 is TGCGCCAGTCATCTCGGCTCCTACAATGAGCAGTTCTTC.

This clonotype was seen repeatedly, ten times or more. A junction end diverges from the germline sequence, so it may reflect a read error. CDR3 residues: CASIAGGYPHF. The CDR3 region has the DNA TGCGCCAGCATAGCGGGGGGCTACCCTCACTTC. The V call is TRBV10-2, the J call TRBJ2-7; 10 bases are a match to TRBD2. This CDR3 spans 11 amino acids. CDR1 is WSHSY, CDR2 SAAADI, per germline.

This clonotype has at least ten counts. J is TRBJ1-2 and V is TRBV7-2, with a tentative D call TRBD1 (5 bases). This CDR3 spans 16 amino acids. The ends were cut back, 1 base at V and 1 base at J, with 13 bases in the middle. Germline V gene lookup returns CDR1 SGHTA and CDR2 FQGNSA. The CDR3 bases are TGTGCCAGCAGCTTAGAATCCACCAGGGTTAACTATGGCTACACCTTC. Its protein is CASSLESTRVNYGYTF.